Below are 16 T cell receptor beta chains sequenced from a single sample in a study of cytomegalovirus exposure and HLA in healthy donors (dated by TCRdb to about 2017). Preparation of the library involved the immunoSEQ multiplex PCR assay. TCRdb stores this immuneACCESS table with in-frame sequences only. Part of the clones is absent; in the studies checked, under half of the shortfall reflects unresolved V genes, and no reason is known for the rest. The sample table records 180,000 or so clones; roughly nine tenths of these occur just once. The leading ten clones occupy approximately 7.7% of the sample. The specimen was PBMCs. The receptors were gathered from a man aged 30 to 39 in good health and CMV-seropositive.

V gene TRBV5-1 combines with J gene TRBJ2-3; the D gene is possibly TRBD1 (5 bases). Germline CDR1 SGHRS, CDR2 YFSETQ. V gave up 5 bases and J gave up 4 bases, with 8 bases separating them. CDR3 size: 12 residues. For the CDR3, the DNA is TGCGCCAGCAGGATAGGGGCAGATACGCAGTATTTT. Protein sequence: CASRIGADTQYF.

The chain combines TRBV27 with TRBJ2-5, with D possibly matching TRBD2 (5 bases). The germline V and J ends were trimmed by 1 base and 3 bases, with 6 bases remaining between them. Per the germline V gene, CDR1 is MNHEY and CDR2 is SMNVEV (reference sequence). There are 13 residues in the CDR3. The CDR3 protein is CASSLYSEETQYF. Here the CDR3 DNA reads TGTGCCAGCAGTTTATATAGCGAAGAGACCCAGTACTTC.

The chain is built from TRBV5-1 and TRBJ2-3, with 9 bases identical to TRBD2. V was pared by 2 bases and J by 1 base, with 2 bases of the junction left unmatched. Germline assignment: CDR1 SGHRS and CDR2 YFSETQ. The CDR3 contains 15 residues. The CDR3 spells CASSLGGGGTDTQYF. As DNA, the CDR3 is TGCGCCAGCAGCTTAGGCGGGGGGGGCACAGATACGCAGTATTTT.

The chain joins TRBV5-1 to TRBJ2-1, with 11 bases matching TRBD2. The CDR3 has 16 residues. V lost 3 bases to trimming and J lost 1 base; unmatched junction nucleotides: 3. CDR1 SGHRS and CDR2 YFSETQ come from the germline V gene. The CDR3 here is CASSWLAGGSYNEQFF. The CDR3 DNA follows: TGCGCCAGCAGCTGGCTAGCGGGAGGATCCTACAATGAGCAGTTCTTC.

The V and J genes are TRBV18 and TRBJ2-2; 7 bases match TRBD2. Trimming removed 3 bases from V and 1 base from J; junction bases left unmatched: 8. This CDR3 is 17 amino acids long. Germline CDR1 KGHSH, CDR2 LQKENI. The CDR3 is CASSPGTTTLNTGELFF. CDR3 in DNA: TGTGCCAGCTCACCGGGGACTACTACACTGAACACCGGGGAGCTGTTTTTT. Filled out from reference TRBV18 and TRBJ2-2, the complete variable domain reads NAGVMQNPRHLVRRRGQEARLRCSPMKGHSHVYWYRQLPEEGLKFMVYLQKENIIDESGMPKERFSAEFPKEGPSILRIQQVVRGDSAAYFCASSPGTTTLNTGELFFGEGSRLTVL.

This sequence joins TRBV7-2 and TRBJ2-7, with D perhaps TRBD1 (6 bases). V lost 5 bases, J lost 6 bases, and 20 bases lay in between. Germline lookup yields CDR1 SGHTA and CDR2 FQGNSA. The CDR3 has 15 amino acids. DNA for the CDR3: TGTGCCAGCAGCCCCACAGGGAGTTTTGTCGGCGAGCAGTACTTC. Translation gives CASSPTGSFVGEQYF. The whole variable domain, filled in from reference TRBV7-2 and TRBJ2-7, reads GAGVSQSPSNKVTEKGKDVELRCDPISGHTALYWYRQSLGQGLEFLIYFQGNSAPDKSGLPSDRFSAERTGGSVSTLTIQRTQQEDSAVYLCASSPTGSFVGEQYFGPGTRLTVT.

The rearrangement joins TRBV18 to TRBJ2-5; 9 positions agree with TRBD2. J gave up 5 bases and V 0 bases, and 4 bases lay outside the gene matches. Germline V gives CDR1 KGHSH, CDR2 LQKENI. This CDR3 spans 15 amino acids. The CDR3, as DNA: TGTGCCAGCTCACCACCGGCGGGAGGGCGGGAGACCCAGTACTTC. Protein: CASSPPAGGRETQYF. The entire variable domain, with the rest obtained from reference TRBV18 and TRBJ2-5, is as follows: NAGVMQNPRHLVRRRGQEARLRCSPMKGHSHVYWYRQLPEEGLKFMVYLQKENIIDESGMPKERFSAEFPKEGPSILRIQQVVRGDSAAYFCASSPPAGGRETQYFGPGTRLLVL.

This CDR3 is CASSSDREEETQYF. The CDR3, as DNA: TGCGCCAGCAGTTCAGACAGGGAAGAAGAGACCCAGTACTTC. The chain is built from TRBV5-1 and TRBJ2-5; TRBD1 agrees at 7 bases. V dropped 5 bases and J dropped 3; count of bases not matched to a gene: 7. Germline V CDR1 and CDR2: SGHRS, YFSETQ. This CDR3 has 14 amino acids.

The chain uses TRBV5-4 and TRBJ2-2; D may be TRBD1 or TRBD2 (5 bases each). Per the germline V gene, CDR1 is SGHNT and CDR2 is YYREEE (reference sequence). V was shortened by 4 bases and J by 11 bases, with 15 bases between the two germline ends. The CDR3 covers 13 residues. The CDR3 sequence is CASSPRGRVELFF. The CDR3 DNA is TGTGCCAGCAGCCCACGGGGCAGGGTCGAGCTGTTTTTT.

V is TRBV2 and J is TRBJ2-7; 7 nucleotides match TRBD1. With V trimmed by 7 bases and J by 2 bases, 17 bases remained unmatched. The CDR3 sequence is 17 residues long. Per germline, CDR1 SNHLY and CDR2 FYNNEI. This CDR3 reads CASTLALETGTPYEQYF. The CDR3 DNA reads TGTGCCAGCACACTGGCCCTGGAGACAGGGACCCCCTACGAGCAGTACTTC.

This chain connects TRBV7-8 to TRBJ1-3; 7 positions agree with TRBD1. CDR3 length equals 15 residues. J lost 4 bases, V lost 2 bases, and 5 bases had no gene match. CDR1 and CDR2 (germline): SGHVS, FQNEAQ. CDR3 DNA: TGTGCCAGCAGCTTAACATCGACAGGGGGAAACACCATATATTTT. Amino acid sequence: CASSLTSTGGNTIYF.

This clone appeared a single time. V is TRBV11-2 and J is TRBJ2-7; 7 bases fit TRBD1. Losses at the gene ends were 4 bases for V and 0 bases for J; bases not matched to a gene: 6. The CDR3 extends over 15 amino acids. CDR1 is SGHAT, CDR2 FQNNGV, per germline. CDR3 coding DNA: TGTGCCAGCAGCTCTCCACGGGACAGCTCCTACGAGCAGTACTTC. This gives the protein CASSSPRDSSYEQYF.

The J gene is TRBJ1-2, the V gene TRBV19; D gene ambiguous. Trimming cost V 3 bases and J 2 bases, with 7 bases left between them. The CDR3 loop spans 13 amino acids. Germline lookup yields CDR1 LNHDA and CDR2 SQIVND (reference sequence). This CDR3 is CASSIAGNYGYTF. The DNA for the CDR3 is TGTGCCAGTAGTATCGCGGGGAACTATGGCTACACCTTC. Looking up the rest from reference TRBV19 and TRBJ1-2 gives the full variable domain: DGGITQSPKYLFRKEGQNVTLSCEQNLNHDAMYWYRQDPGQGLRLIYYSQIVNDFQKGDIAEGYSVSREKKESFPLTVTSAQKNPTAFYLCASSIAGNYGYTFGSGTRLTVV.

The genes are TRBV11-3 and TRBJ1-2; D remains ambiguous. Germline V gene data show CDR1 as SGHNT and CDR2 as YENEEA. The ends were cut back, 1 base at V and 4 bases at J, with 7 bases in the middle. The CDR3 has 13 amino acids. Written as DNA, the CDR3 is TGTGCCAGCAGCTTAGCCCTGAGCTATGGCTACACCTTC. This encodes CASSLALSYGYTF.

This chain connects TRBV28 to TRBJ2-1; possibly TRBD2 for D (5 bases). This CDR3 is built from 15 residues. Germline V gene lookup returns CDR1 MDHEN and CDR2 SYDVKM. The V gene lost 8 bases and the J gene lost 4 bases, with 18 bases spanning the gap. The CDR3 DNA follows: TGTGCCAGCCCCCCCCCGGGAAGTATTTACAATGAGCAGTTCTTC. It encodes CASPPPGSIYNEQFF.

The chain employs TRBV9 and TRBJ2-5, with TRBD1 as a possible D gene (5 bases). Germline values: CDR1 SGDLS, CDR2 YYNGEE. V was clipped by 3 bases and J by 0 bases, with 12 bases between them. This CDR3 region has 15 residues. CDR3 amino acids: CASSALGANQETQYF. The CDR3 bases are TGTGCCAGCAGCGCCCTAGGGGCTAACCAAGAGACCCAGTACTTC.